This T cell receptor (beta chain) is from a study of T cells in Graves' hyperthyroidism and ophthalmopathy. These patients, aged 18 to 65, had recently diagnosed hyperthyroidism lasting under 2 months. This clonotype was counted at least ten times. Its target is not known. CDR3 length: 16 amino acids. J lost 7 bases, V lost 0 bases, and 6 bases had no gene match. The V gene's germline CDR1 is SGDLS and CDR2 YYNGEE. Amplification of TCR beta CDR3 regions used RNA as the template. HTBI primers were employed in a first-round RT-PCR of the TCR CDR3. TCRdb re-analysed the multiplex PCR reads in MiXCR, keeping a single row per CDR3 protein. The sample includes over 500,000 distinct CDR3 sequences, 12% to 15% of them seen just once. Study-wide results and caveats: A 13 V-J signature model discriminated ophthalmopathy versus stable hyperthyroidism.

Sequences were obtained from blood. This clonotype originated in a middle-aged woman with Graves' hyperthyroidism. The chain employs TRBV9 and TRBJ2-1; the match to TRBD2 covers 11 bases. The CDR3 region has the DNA TGTGCCAGCAGCGTAGGGATACTAGCGGGAGTTAATGAGCAGTTCTTC. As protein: CASSVGILAGVNEQFF.